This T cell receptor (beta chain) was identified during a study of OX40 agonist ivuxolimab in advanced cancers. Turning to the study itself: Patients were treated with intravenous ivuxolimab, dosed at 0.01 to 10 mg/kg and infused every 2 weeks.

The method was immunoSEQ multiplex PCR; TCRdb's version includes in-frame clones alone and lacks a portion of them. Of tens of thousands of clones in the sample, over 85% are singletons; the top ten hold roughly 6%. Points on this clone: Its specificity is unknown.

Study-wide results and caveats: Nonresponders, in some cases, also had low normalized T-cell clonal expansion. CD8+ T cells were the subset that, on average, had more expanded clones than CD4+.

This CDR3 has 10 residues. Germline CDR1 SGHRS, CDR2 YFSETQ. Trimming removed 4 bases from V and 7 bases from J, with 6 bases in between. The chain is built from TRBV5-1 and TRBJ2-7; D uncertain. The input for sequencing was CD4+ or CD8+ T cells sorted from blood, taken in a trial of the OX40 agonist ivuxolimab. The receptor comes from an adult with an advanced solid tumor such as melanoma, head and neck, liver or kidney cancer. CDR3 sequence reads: CASSPREQYF. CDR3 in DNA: TGCGCCAGCAGCCCTCGGGAGCAGTACTTC.